The 2 T cell receptor beta chains below come from one sample, sequenced in a study of blood T cell repertoires in COVID-19. Clones were sequenced by immunoSEQ multiplex PCR, and TCRdb holds only the in-frame ones, with some missing. Seen here are about 13,000 clones, 75% to 85% observed once, and the top ten hold over 30%. Sequencing input: peripheral blood. The receptors derive from a human donor in a cohort sampled during active COVID-19.

This clone has more than one count but fewer than ten. V gene TRBV4-3 combines with J gene TRBJ1-1; D is unresolved. The V and J ends lost 0 bases and 2 bases respectively, with 13 bases between them. The CDR3 extends over 16 amino acids. Germline V gives CDR1 LGHNA, CDR2 YSLEER. The CDR3 spells CASSQDTGLGNTEAFF. The CDR3 nucleotides are TGCGCCAGCAGCCAAGATACGGGGTTGGGTAACACTGAAGCTTTCTTT.

The V call is TRBV2, the J call TRBJ2-2; D gene ambiguous. Germline CDR1 is SNHLY and CDR2 is FYNNEI. The CDR3 is 11 residues long. V lost 4 bases and J 6 bases, leaving 3 bases between the germline ends. The CDR3 is CASSAPGELFF. CDR3 nucleotide sequence: TGTGCCAGCAGTGCTCCCGGGGAGCTGTTTTTT.